This TCR beta chain stems from a study of blood T cell repertoires in COVID-19. Turning to the study itself: In each case, the material was cDNA or gDNA derived from T cells, B-cell-depleted T cells, or PBMCs.

In the study's own analysis: Estimates of nucleated cell counts were drawn from the amplification of reference gene primers. Assay used: immunoSEQ multiplex PCR; TCRdb lists only in-frame clones, some missing. V, J and clone size are those of that table, while D and trimming were read from the DNA. The table lists over 100,000 clones, approximately 86% of them singletons. This receptor was taken from a man in his forties with acute or convalescent COVID-19. Sequenced sample: peripheral blood.

The CDR3 DNA reads as TGCAGCGTGGGGACAGGCCATAGCAATCAGCCCCAGCATTTT. Translated, it gives CSVGTGHSNQPQHF. The chain recombines TRBV29-1 with TRBJ1-5; 8 nucleotides line up with TRBD1. Per germline, CDR1 SQVTM and CDR2 ANQGSEA. Trimming took 6 bases from V and 0 from J; bases not matched to a gene: 4. The CDR3 runs to 14 residues.